Described below is a single TCR beta chain sequence and its context. Per the original methods: Amplification from reference gene primers served as the basis for estimated nucleated cell counts. Clones were read by immunoSEQ multiplex PCR, and TCRdb kept only the in-frame ones, dropping some. The V and J calls and the clone size are those of that table, but D and trimming were determined from the DNA. Among some 330,000 clones listed, about 90% were seen once. This entry belongs to a study of blood T cell repertoires in COVID-19. Per germline, CDR1 SGHAT and CDR2 FQNNGV. This CDR3 comprises 17 residues. V shed 5 bases and J 0 bases; nucleotides not matched to a gene: 10. Recruits, aged 18 to 89 years, lived in 24 US areas.

What was sequenced was PBMCs or T cells enriched from blood (not recorded which). This receptor was taken from a man aged 40-49 years in a cohort exposed to, infected with or recovered from COVID-19 (not recorded which). The V call is TRBV11-2, the J call TRBJ2-3; TRBD2 agrees at 8 bases. In DNA, the CDR3 is TGTGCCAGCAGCACCTCGACTAGCGCCTCTAGCACAGATACGCAGTATTTT. This encodes CASSTSTSASSTDTQYF.